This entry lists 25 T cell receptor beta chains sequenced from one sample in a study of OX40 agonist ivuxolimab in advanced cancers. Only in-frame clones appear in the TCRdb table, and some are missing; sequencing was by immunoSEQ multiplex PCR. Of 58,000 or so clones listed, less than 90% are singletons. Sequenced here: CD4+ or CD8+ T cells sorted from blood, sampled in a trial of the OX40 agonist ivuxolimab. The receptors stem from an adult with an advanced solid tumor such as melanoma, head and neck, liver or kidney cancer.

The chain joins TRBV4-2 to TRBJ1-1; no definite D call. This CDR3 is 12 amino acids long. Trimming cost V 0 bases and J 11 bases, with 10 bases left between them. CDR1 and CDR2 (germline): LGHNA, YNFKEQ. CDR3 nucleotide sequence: TGTGCCAGCAGCCAAGAACAAAGGCCGGCTTTCTTT. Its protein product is CASSQEQRPAFF.

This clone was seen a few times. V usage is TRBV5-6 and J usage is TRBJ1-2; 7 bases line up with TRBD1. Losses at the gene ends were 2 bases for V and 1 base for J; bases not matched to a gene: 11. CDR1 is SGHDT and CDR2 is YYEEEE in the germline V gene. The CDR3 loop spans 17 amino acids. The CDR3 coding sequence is TGTGCCAGCAGCTTCAGAGGGTCAGGGGGAGTTAACTATGGCTACACCTTC. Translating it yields CASSFRGSGGVNYGYTF.

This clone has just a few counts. As DNA, the CDR3 is TGTGCCAGCAGTCGTCCAGGCTCCTACGAGCAGTACTTC. The encoded protein is CASSRPGSYEQYF. The chain links TRBV25-1 to TRBJ2-7; D is unclear. The V end was cut by 5 bases, the J end by 0 bases, with 8 bases between. CDR1 is MGHDK and CDR2 is SYGVNS in the germline V gene. The CDR3 has 13 amino acids.

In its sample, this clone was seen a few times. The CDR3 is CAWSVPTGGSPLHF. The CDR3 nucleotides read TGTGCCTGGAGTGTTCCCACAGGGGGCTCACCCCTCCACTTT. The V and J genes are TRBV30 and TRBJ1-6, with 9 bases that match TRBD1. The CDR3 runs to 14 residues. Unmatched junction bases numbered 4, after V lost 0 bases and J lost 10 bases. Germline loops: CDR1 GTSNPN, CDR2 SVGIG (reference sequence).

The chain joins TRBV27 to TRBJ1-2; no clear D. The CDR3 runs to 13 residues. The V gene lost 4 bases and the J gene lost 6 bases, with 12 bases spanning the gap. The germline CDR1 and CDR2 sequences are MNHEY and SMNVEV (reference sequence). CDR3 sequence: CASSSPYGDGYTF. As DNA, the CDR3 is TGTGCCAGCAGTTCCCCCTACGGCGATGGCTACACCTTC.

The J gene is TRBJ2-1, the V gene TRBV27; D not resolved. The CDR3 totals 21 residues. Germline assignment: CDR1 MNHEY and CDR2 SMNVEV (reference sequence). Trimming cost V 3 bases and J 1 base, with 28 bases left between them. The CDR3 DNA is TGTGCCAGCAGTTTGGGATCAAAGGGTCGAGTTGGCGGCAAATCCTACAATGAGCAGTTCTTC. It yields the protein CASSLGSKGRVGGKSYNEQFF.

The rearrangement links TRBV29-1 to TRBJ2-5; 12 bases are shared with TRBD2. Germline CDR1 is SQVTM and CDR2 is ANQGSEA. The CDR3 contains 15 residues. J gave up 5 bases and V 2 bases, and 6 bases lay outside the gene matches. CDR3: CSVERLAGGRETQYF. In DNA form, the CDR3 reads TGCAGCGTTGAACGGCTAGCGGGGGGGCGGGAGACCCAGTACTTC.

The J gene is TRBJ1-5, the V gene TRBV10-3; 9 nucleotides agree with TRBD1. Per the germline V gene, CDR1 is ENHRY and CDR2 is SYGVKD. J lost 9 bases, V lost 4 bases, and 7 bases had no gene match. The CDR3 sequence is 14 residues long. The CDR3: CAISGQGGGRPQHF. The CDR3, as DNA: TGTGCCATCAGTGGACAGGGGGGCGGTAGGCCCCAGCATTTT.

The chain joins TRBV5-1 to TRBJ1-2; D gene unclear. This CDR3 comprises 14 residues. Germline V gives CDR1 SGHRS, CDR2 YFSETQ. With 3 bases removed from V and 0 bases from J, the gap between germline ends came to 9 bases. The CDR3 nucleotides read TGCGCCAGCAGCTACAACAAACCTAACTATGGCTACACCTTC. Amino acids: CASSYNKPNYGYTF.

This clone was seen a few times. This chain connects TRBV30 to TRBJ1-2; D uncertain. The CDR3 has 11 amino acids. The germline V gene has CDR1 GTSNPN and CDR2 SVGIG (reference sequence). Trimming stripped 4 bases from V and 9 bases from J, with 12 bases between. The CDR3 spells CAWTLALSYTF. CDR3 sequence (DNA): TGTGCCTGGACCCTGGCCCTAAGCTACACCTTC.

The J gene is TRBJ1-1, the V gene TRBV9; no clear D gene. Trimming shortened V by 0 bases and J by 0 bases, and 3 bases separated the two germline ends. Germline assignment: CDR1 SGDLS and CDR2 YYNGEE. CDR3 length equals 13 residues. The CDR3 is CASSVALNTEAFF. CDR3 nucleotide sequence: TGTGCCAGCAGCGTAGCGTTGAACACTGAAGCTTTCTTT.

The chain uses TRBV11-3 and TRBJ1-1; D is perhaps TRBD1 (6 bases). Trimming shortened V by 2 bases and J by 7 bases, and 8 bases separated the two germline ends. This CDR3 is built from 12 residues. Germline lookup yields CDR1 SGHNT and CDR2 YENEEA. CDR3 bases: TGTGCCAGCAGCTTATTGGACAGTGAAGCTTTCTTT. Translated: CASSLLDSEAFF.

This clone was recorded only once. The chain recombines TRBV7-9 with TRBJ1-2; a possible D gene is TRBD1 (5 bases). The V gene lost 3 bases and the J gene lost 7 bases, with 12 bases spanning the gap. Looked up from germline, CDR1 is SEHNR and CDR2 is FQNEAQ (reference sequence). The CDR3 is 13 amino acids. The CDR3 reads CASSFRQMGGYTF. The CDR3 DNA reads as TGTGCCAGCAGCTTTAGACAGATGGGTGGCTACACCTTC. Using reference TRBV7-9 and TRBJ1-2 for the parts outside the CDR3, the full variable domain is DTGVSQNPRHKITKRGQNVTFRCDPISEHNRLYWYRQTLGQGPEFLTYFQNEAQLEKSRLLSDRFSAERPKGSFSTLEIQRTEQGDSAMYLCASSFRQMGGYTFGSGTRLTVV.

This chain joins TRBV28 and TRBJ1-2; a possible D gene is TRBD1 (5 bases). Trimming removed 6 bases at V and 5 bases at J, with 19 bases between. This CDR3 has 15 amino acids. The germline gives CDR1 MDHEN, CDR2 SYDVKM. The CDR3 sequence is CASSPAGEGRYGYTF. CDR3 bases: TGTGCCAGCAGCCCGGCCGGGGAGGGGAGGTATGGCTACACCTTC.

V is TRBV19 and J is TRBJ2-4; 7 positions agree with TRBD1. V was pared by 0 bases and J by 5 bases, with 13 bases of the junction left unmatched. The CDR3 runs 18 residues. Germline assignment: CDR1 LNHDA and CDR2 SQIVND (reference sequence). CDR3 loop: CASSIEALTGVGQNIQYF. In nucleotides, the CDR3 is TGTGCCAGTAGTATAGAGGCCTTAACAGGGGTGGGCCAAAACATTCAGTACTTC.

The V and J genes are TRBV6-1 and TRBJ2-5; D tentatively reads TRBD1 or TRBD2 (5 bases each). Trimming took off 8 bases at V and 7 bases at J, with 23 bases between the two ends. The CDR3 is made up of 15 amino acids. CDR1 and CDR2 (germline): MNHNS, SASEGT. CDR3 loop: CASEKERGVLATQYF. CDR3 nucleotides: TGTGCCAGCGAGAAAGAAAGGGGAGTCCTTGCGACCCAGTACTTC.

The CDR3 nucleotides are TGTGCCAGCAGCTTACAGGGGGGGAACACTGAAGCTTTCTTT. This sequence encodes CASSLQGGNTEAFF. The chain carries TRBV7-3 and TRBJ1-1; 7 positions match TRBD1. This CDR3 has 14 residues. Germline V gene lookup returns CDR1 SGHTA and CDR2 FQGTGA. V was clipped by 2 bases and J by 1 base; unmatched bases: 1.

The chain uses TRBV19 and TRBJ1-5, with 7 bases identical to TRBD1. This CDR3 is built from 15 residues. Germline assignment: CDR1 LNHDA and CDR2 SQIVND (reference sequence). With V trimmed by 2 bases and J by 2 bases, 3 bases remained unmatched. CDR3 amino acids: CASSISQGGNQPQHF. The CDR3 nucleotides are TGTGCCAGTAGTATATCTCAGGGGGGCAATCAGCCCCAGCATTTT.

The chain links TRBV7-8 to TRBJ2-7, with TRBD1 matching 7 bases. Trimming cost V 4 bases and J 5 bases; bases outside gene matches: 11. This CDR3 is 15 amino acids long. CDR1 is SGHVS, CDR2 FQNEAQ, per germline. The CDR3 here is CASSWTGQVGDEQYF. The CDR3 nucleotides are TGTGCCAGCAGCTGGACTGGACAGGTCGGGGACGAGCAGTACTTC.

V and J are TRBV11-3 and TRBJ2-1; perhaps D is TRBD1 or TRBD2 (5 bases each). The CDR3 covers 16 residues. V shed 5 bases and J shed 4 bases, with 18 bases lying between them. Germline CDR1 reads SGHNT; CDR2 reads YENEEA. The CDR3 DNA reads TGTGCCAGCAGCCCGTCCTGGGGGTATGGTTACAATGAGCAGTTCTTC. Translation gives CASSPSWGYGYNEQFF.

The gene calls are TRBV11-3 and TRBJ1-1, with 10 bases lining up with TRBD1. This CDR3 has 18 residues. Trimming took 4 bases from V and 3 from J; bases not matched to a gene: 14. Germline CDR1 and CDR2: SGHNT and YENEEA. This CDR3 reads CASSSSGTGALRDTEAFF. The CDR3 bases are TGTGCCAGCAGCTCGTCCGGGACAGGGGCCCTAAGGGACACTGAAGCTTTCTTT.

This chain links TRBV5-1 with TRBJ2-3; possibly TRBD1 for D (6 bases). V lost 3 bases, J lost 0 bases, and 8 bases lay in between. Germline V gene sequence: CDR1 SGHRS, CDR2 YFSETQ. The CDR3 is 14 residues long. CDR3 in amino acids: CASSYRASTDTQYF. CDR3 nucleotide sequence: TGCGCCAGCAGCTACAGGGCGAGCACAGATACGCAGTATTTT.

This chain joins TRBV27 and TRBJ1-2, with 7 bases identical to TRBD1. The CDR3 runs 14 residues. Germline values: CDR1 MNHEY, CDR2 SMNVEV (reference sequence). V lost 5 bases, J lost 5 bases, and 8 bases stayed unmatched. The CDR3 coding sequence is TGTGCCAGCAGTCGGGGGACAGTTTTGTATGGCTACACCTTC. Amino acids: CASSRGTVLYGYTF.

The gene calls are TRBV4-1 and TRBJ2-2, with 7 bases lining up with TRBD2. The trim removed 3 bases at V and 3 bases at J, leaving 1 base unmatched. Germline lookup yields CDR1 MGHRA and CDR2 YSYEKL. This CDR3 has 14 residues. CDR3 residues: CASSQGRDTGELFF. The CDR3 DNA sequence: TGCGCCAGCAGCCAGGGGAGGGACACCGGGGAGCTGTTTTTT.

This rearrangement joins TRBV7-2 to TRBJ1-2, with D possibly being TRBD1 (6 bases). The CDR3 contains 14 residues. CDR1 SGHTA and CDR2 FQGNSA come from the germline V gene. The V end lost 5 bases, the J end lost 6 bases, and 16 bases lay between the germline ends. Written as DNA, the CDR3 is TGTGCCAGCAGCGCCGGACAGTCGGGGGATGGCTACACCTTC. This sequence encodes CASSAGQSGDGYTF.